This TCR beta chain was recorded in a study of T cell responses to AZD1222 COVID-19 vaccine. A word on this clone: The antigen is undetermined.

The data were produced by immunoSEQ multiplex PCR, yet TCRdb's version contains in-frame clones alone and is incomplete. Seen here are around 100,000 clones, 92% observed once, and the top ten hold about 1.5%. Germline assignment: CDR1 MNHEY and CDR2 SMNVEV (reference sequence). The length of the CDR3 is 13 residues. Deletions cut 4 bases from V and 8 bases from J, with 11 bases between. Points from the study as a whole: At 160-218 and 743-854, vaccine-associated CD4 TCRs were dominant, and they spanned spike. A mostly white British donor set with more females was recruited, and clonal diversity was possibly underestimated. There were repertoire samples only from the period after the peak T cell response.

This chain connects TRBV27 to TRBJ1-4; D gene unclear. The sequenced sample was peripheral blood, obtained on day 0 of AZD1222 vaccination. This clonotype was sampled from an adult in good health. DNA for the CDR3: TGTGCCAGCAGTTGGAGGGATGGAGAAAAACTGTTTTTT. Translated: CASSWRDGEKLFF.